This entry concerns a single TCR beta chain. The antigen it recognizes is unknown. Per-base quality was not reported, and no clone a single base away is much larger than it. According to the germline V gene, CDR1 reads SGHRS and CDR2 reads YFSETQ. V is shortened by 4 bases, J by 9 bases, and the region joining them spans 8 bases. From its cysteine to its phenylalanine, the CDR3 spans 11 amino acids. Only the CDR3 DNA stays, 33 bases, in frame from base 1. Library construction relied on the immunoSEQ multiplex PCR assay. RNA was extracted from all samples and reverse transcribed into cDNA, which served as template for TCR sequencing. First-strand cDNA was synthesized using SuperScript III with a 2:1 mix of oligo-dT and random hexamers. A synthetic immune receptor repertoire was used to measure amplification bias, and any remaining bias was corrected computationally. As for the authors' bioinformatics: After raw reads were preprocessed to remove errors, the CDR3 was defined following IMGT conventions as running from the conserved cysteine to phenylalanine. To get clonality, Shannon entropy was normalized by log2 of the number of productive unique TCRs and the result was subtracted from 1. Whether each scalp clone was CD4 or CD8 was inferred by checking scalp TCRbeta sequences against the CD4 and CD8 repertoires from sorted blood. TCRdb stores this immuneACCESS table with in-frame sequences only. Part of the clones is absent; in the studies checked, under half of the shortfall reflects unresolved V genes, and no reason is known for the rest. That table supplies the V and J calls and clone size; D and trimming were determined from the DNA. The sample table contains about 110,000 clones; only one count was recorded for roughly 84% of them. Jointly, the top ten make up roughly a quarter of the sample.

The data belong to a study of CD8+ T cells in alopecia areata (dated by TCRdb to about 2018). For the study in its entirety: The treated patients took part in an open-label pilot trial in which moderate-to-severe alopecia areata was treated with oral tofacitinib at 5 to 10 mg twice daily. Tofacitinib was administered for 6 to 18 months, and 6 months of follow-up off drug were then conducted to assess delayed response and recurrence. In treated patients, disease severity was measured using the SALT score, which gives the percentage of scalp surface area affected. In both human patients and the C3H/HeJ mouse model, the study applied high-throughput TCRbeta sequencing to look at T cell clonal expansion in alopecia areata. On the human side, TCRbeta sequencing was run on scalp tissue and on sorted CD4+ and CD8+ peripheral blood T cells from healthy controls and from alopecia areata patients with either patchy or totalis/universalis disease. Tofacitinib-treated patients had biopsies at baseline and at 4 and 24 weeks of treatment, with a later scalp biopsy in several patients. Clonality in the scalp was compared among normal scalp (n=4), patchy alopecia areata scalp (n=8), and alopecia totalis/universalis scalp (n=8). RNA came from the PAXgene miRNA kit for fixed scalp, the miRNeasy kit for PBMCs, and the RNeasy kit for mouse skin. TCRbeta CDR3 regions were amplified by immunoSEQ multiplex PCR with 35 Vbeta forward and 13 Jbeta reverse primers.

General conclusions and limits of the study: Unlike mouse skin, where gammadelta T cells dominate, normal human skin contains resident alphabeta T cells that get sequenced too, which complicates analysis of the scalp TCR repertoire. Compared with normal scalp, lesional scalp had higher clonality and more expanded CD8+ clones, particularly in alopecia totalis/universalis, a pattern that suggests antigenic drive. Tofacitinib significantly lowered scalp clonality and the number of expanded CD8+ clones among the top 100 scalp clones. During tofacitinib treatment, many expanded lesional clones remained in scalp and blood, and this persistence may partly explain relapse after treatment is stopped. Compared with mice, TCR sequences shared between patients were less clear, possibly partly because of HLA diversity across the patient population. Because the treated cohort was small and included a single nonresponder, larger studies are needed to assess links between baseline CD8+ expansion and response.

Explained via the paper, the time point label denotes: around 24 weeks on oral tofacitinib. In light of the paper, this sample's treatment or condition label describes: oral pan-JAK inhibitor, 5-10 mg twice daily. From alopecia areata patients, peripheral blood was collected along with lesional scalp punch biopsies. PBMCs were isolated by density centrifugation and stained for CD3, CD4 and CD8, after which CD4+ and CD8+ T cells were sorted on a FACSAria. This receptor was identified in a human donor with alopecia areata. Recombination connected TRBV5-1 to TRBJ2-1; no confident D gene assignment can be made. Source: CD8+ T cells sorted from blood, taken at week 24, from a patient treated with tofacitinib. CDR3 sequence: CASSNEIEQFF. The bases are TGCGCCAGCAGCAACGAGATTGAGCAGTTCTTC.